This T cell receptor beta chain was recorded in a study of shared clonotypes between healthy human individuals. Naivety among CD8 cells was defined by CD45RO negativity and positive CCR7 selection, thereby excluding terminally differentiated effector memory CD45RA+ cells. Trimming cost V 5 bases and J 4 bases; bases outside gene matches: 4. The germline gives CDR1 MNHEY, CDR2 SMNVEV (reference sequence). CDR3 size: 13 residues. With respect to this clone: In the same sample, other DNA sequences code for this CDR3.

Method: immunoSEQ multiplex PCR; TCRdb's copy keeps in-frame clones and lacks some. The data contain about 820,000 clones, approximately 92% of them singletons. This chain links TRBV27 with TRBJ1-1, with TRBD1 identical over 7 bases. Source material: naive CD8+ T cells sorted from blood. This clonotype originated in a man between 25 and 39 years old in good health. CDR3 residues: CASSLYRGTEAFF. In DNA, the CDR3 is TGTGCCAGCAGTCTCTACAGGGGCACTGAAGCTTTCTTT.